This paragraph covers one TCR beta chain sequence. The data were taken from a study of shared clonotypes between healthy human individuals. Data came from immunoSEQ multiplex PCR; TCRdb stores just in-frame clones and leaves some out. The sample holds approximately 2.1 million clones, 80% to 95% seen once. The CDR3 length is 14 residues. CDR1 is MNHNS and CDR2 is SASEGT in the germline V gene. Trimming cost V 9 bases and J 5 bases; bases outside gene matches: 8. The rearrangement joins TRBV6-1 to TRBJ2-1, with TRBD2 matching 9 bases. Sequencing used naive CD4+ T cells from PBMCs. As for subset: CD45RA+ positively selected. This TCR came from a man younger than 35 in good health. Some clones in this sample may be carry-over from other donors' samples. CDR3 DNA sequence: TGTGCCAGTCTATTAGCGGGAGCTAACAATGAGCAGTTCTTC. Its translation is CASLLAGANNEQFF.